The 19 T cell receptor beta chains in this list originate from one sample, sequenced in a study of blood T cell repertoires in COVID-19. TCRdb's copy holds only in-frame clones and misses some; the assay was immunoSEQ multiplex PCR. The sample comprises 150,000 to 170,000 clones, approximately 85% of which are singletons, and around 0.63% rests with the top ten. The sequencing input was peripheral blood. The source of these receptors is a man between 60 and 75 years old with COVID-19, enrolled during active disease.

This clone was found once. The chain is built from TRBV9 and TRBJ1-3, with 9 positions matching TRBD1. V shed 4 bases, J shed 3 bases, and the junction held 5 bases outside the gene matches. CDR3 length equals 15 residues. Germline CDR1 and CDR2: SGDLS and YYNGEE. CDR3 nucleotide sequence: TGTGCCAGCAGCCTTACAGGGGGCGGTGGAAACACCATATATTTT. Amino acid sequence: CASSLTGGGGNTIYF. The full variable domain, in which reference TRBV9 and TRBJ1-3 provide the parts outside the CDR3, is DSGVTQTPKHLITATGQRVTLRCSPRSGDLSVYWYQQSLDQGLQFLIQYYNGEERAKGNILERFSAQQFPDLHSELNLSSLELGDSALYFCASSLTGGGGNTIYFGEGSWLTVV.

The V gene is TRBV15, the J gene TRBJ1-4; perhaps TRBD1 as D (5 bases). V was shortened by 1 base and J by 6 bases, with 12 bases between the two germline ends. This CDR3 has 15 residues. Germline V gene lookup returns CDR1 LNHNV and CDR2 YYDKDF (reference sequence). The CDR3 region is CATSRVTGIDEKLFF. DNA for the CDR3: TGTGCCACCAGCAGAGTCACAGGAATTGATGAAAAACTGTTTTTT.

This clone has just one count. This rearrangement joins TRBV4-1 to TRBJ2-2, with TRBD2 matching over 12 bases. Germline CDR1 is MGHRA and CDR2 is YSYEKL. The J segment lost 4 bases and the V segment lost 4 bases, leaving 13 bases of the junction unmatched. The CDR3 sequence is 19 residues long. The chain's CDR3 is CASSPVGLAGTVGTGELFF. The DNA of the CDR3 is TGCGCCAGCAGCCCAGTGGGACTAGCGGGCACCGTGGGCACCGGGGAGCTGTTTTTT.

The rearrangement uses TRBV28 and TRBJ1-5; 7 bases align to TRBD1. The CDR3 sequence is 17 residues long. V gave up 1 base and J gave up 3 bases; unmatched junction bases: 9. Germline V CDR1 and CDR2: MDHEN, SYDVKM. In DNA form, the CDR3 reads TGTGCCAGCAGTTTATCTTATCGGGACAGAGTCAATCAGCCCCAGCATTTT. It is translated as CASSLSYRDRVNQPQHF.

V and J are TRBV7-6 and TRBJ1-1; perhaps TRBD1 as D (6 bases). V was pared by 6 bases and J by 2 bases, with 19 bases between. The CDR3 runs 16 residues. Per the germline V gene, CDR1 is SGHVS and CDR2 is FNYEAQ. CDR3 nucleotides: TGTGCCAGCAGTAAAGCATCGACCAGGGGAAACACTGAAGCTTTCTTT. This gives the protein CASSKASTRGNTEAFF.

J is TRBJ2-1 and V is TRBV12-3 or TRBV12-4, with a possible D match to TRBD2 (5 bases). V lost 7 bases and J lost 10, with 17 bases in between. CDR3 length: 13 residues. The CDR3 DNA is TGTGCCAGCAAAAAGGACTCCTCCAGGGAGCAGTTCTTC. As protein: CASKKDSSREQFF.

DNA of the CDR3: TGTGCCAGCAGTAAATGGGGGGGCGGTGACAATCAGCCCCAGCATTTT. Translation gives CASSKWGGGDNQPQHF. The V gene is TRBV27, the J gene TRBJ1-5; possible D gene TRBD1, 6 bases. The CDR3 consists of 16 residues. CDR1 and CDR2 (germline): MNHEY, SMNVEV (reference sequence). V lost 5 bases and J lost 3, with 17 bases in between.

The chain joins TRBV2 to TRBJ1-3, with D perhaps matching TRBD1 (6 bases). The V gene's germline CDR1 is SNHLY and CDR2 FYNNEI. V lost 6 bases and J lost 0, with 12 bases in between. The CDR3 totals 15 residues. CDR3 protein: CASRFQGSSGNTIYF. As DNA, the CDR3 is TGTGCCAGCAGATTCCAGGGGAGCTCTGGAAACACCATATATTTT.

V gene TRBV5-5 combines with J gene TRBJ1-2, with TRBD1 identical over 7 bases. Germline V gene lookup returns CDR1 SGHKS and CDR2 YYEKEE (reference sequence). The V gene end was trimmed by 7 bases and the J gene end by 1 base; junction bases not matched to a gene: 7. CDR3 length equals 14 residues. The CDR3 nucleotides are TGTGCCAGCCACCGGACAGGCCTTAACTATGGCTACACCTTC. This gives the protein CASHRTGLNYGYTF.

J is TRBJ2-1 and V is TRBV7-6; 12 bases are a match to TRBD1. This CDR3 is built from 19 residues. Trimming removed 3 bases from V and 2 bases from J; junction bases left unmatched: 11. CDR1 and CDR2 from the germline V gene are SGHVS and FNYEAQ. This chain's CDR3 is CASSFPGQGARMAYNEQFF. The CDR3 nucleotides read TGTGCCAGCAGCTTCCCGGGACAGGGGGCAAGAATGGCCTACAATGAGCAGTTCTTC.

The chain employs TRBV11-3 and TRBJ2-1; 8 nucleotides agree with TRBD1. In germline, CDR1 is SGHNT, CDR2 YENEEA. V was pared by 5 bases and J by 2 bases, with 14 bases of the junction left unmatched. CDR3 length equals 18 residues. In DNA, the CDR3 is TGTGCCAGCAGCGTCAGGCCAAAGCAGGGGGCACCCTACAATGAGCAGTTCTTC. This sequence encodes CASSVRPKQGAPYNEQFF.

The V gene is TRBV10-3, the J gene TRBJ2-7; the D is unclear. Germline CDR1 and CDR2: ENHRY and SYGVKD. V gave up 2 bases and J gave up 0 bases, with 8 bases separating them. This CDR3 spans 14 amino acids. The CDR3, as DNA: TGTGCCATCAGTGAGGTTACGGGCTCCTACGAGCAGTACTTC. Translation: CAISEVTGSYEQYF.

This rearrangement joins TRBV11-2 to TRBJ2-5; 7 bases agree with TRBD2. V gave up 0 bases and J gave up 3 bases; unmatched junction bases: 7. The CDR3 sequence is 16 residues long. Germline CDR1 is SGHAT and CDR2 is FQNNGV. DNA of the CDR3: TGTGCCAGCAGCTTAGATCCACCTAGCGGTAAAGAGACCCAGTACTTC. This sequence encodes CASSLDPPSGKETQYF.

The chain recombines TRBV7-2 with TRBJ1-1; D gene unclear. The CDR3 has 14 residues. CDR1 is SGHTA and CDR2 is FQGNSA in the germline V gene. Trimming pared 1 base from V and 2 bases from J, leaving 8 bases between. The CDR3 protein is CASSLGQTNTEAFF. In DNA, the CDR3 is TGTGCCAGCAGCTTAGGACAAACAAACACTGAAGCTTTCTTT.

The rearrangement uses TRBV11-1 and TRBJ1-3; D uncertain. The CDR3 consists of 12 residues. V lost 3 bases and J 8 bases, leaving 8 bases between the germline ends. Germline CDR1 reads SGHAT; CDR2 reads FQDESV (reference sequence). CDR3 nucleotide sequence: TGTGCCAGCAGCTTCAACGGAGACACCATATATTTT. It translates to CASSFNGDTIYF.

This chain links TRBV4-2 with TRBJ1-6; D unresolved. The CDR3 loop spans 17 amino acids. Germline V gene sequence: CDR1 LGHNA, CDR2 YNFKEQ. Trimming removed 0 bases at V and 6 bases at J, with 15 bases between. The CDR3 sequence: CASSQDRGQAPNSPLHF. Written as DNA, the CDR3 is TGTGCCAGCAGCCAAGACCGCGGGCAGGCGCCTAATTCACCCCTCCACTTT.

The gene calls are TRBV15 and TRBJ2-5; the match to TRBD2 covers 8 bases. This CDR3 is built from 15 residues. Looked up from germline, CDR1 is LNHNV and CDR2 is YYDKDF (reference sequence). The V segment lost 2 bases and the J segment 4 bases; nucleotides outside the gene matches: 6. The CDR3 coding sequence is TGTGCCACCAGCAGACCAAGCGGGAGTGGAGAGACCCAGTACTTC. Its translation is CATSRPSGSGETQYF. The full variable domain, completed using reference TRBV15 and TRBJ2-5, is DAMVIQNPRYQVTQFGKPVTLSCSQTLNHNVMYWYQQKSSQAPKLLFHYYDKDFNNEADTPDNFQSRRPNTSFCFLDIRSPGLGDTAMYLCATSRPSGSGETQYFGPGTRLLVL.

This sequence joins TRBV5-1 and TRBJ1-1; D ambiguous. CDR3 length: 15 amino acids. V dropped 2 bases and J dropped 3 bases, with 14 bases sitting between them. CDR1 is SGHRS, CDR2 YFSETQ, per germline. The CDR3: CASSFWQQGDTEAFF. The CDR3 bases are TGCGCCAGCAGCTTTTGGCAACAAGGAGACACTGAAGCTTTCTTT.

The chain carries TRBV5-4 and TRBJ2-5; D perhaps matches TRBD2 (6 bases). Looked up from germline, CDR1 is SGHNT and CDR2 is YYREEE (reference sequence). The CDR3 loop spans 14 amino acids. Deletions cut 0 bases from V and 1 base from J, with 7 bases between. The CDR3 sequence is CASSLVGGQETQYF. The CDR3 DNA sequence: TGTGCCAGCAGCTTGGTCGGGGGCCAAGAGACCCAGTACTTC.